This T cell receptor beta chain was observed in a study of CD8+ T cells in alopecia areata. The treatment is: oral pan-JAK inhibitor, 5-10 mg twice daily. Regarding this clone: Antigen unknown.

V shed 4 bases and J 4 bases; nucleotides not matched to a gene: 11. CDR1 LGHNA and CDR2 YSLEER come from the germline V gene. The CDR3 has 16 residues. The study, taken as a whole, reports: Normal skin's resident alphabeta T cells are also sequenced in scalp samples.

cDNA reverse transcribed from extracted RNA served as the sequencing template. Method: immunoSEQ multiplex PCR; TCRdb's copy keeps in-frame clones and lacks some. This sample has approximately 110,000 clones, with 50% to 75% found just once. This sequence was found in a human donor with alopecia areata. This sequence joins TRBV4-3 and TRBJ1-1; 8 nucleotides line up with TRBD1. The sequences come from CD8+ T cells sorted from blood, collected at week 24, from a patient treated with tofacitinib. The CDR3 reads CASSPRTGIRITEAFF. The CDR3 DNA sequence: TGCGCCAGCAGCCCTAGGACAGGGATTAGGATCACTGAAGCTTTCTTT.